Each of the 21 T cell receptor beta chains below was sequenced from the same sample in a study of cytomegalovirus exposure and HLA in healthy donors. The PCR made use of 60 Vbeta and 13 Jbeta primers. This table comes from immunoSEQ multiplex PCR, and its TCRdb copy is limited to in-frame clones, with some not included. The table lists 65,000 to 75,000 clones, 55% to 80% of them singletons. Input material: PBMCs. All receptors derive from a woman in her twenties or thirties in good health and CMV-seronegative.

The rearrangement links TRBV27 to TRBJ2-7, with 10 positions matching TRBD1. V shed 6 bases and J 3 bases; nucleotides not matched to a gene: 2. Germline assignment: CDR1 MNHEY and CDR2 SMNVEV (reference sequence). The CDR3 is 13 residues long. For the CDR3, the DNA is TGTGCCAGCAGGAGGACAGGGGGCTACGAGCAGTACTTC. Its protein is CASRRTGGYEQYF.

The chain couples TRBV2 to TRBJ1-1, with 10 bases that match TRBD1. J was trimmed by 3 bases and V by 4 bases; bases with no gene match: 8. There are 16 residues in the CDR3. Per germline, CDR1 SNHLY and CDR2 FYNNEI. The CDR3 DNA is TGTGCCAGCAGTGTACCGCCTGGACAGGGGGACACTGAAGCTTTCTTT. Its protein is CASSVPPGQGDTEAFF.

The chain recombines TRBV7-9 with TRBJ2-4, with 11 positions matching TRBD1. The CDR3 has 16 residues. Germline-derived CDR1 and CDR2 are SEHNR and FQNEAQ (reference sequence). V was clipped by 1 base and J by 3 bases; unmatched bases: 2. CDR3 sequence (DNA): TGTGCCAGCAGCTTAGGGGACAGGGGGTACAAAAACATTCAGTACTTC. Encoded protein: CASSLGDRGYKNIQYF.

V and J are TRBV7-9 and TRBJ1-1; 8 bases fit TRBD1. Germline V lookup: CDR1 SEHNR, CDR2 FQNEAQ (reference sequence). Germline trimming cut 5 bases from V and 3 bases from J; bases unmatched to any gene: 8. The CDR3 runs 15 residues. The CDR3 DNA is TGTGCCAGCAGCCAGGACAGGGTGTGGGACACTGAAGCTTTCTTT. It codes for CASSQDRVWDTEAFF. Using reference TRBV7-9 and TRBJ1-1 for the parts outside the CDR3, the full variable domain is DTGVSQNPRHKITKRGQNVTFRCDPISEHNRLYWYRQTLGQGPEFLTYFQNEAQLEKSRLLSDRFSAERPKGSFSTLEIQRTEQGDSAMYLCASSQDRVWDTEAFFGQGTRLTVV.

The rearrangement uses TRBV25-1 and TRBJ2-3; D is possibly TRBD2 (5 bases). Per the germline V gene, CDR1 is MGHDK and CDR2 is SYGVNS. The CDR3 extends over 14 amino acids. Trimming took 0 bases from V and 7 from J, leaving 11 bases between them. CDR3 amino acids: CASSEYGMTNTQYF. CDR3 coding DNA: TGTGCCAGCAGTGAATACGGGATGACAAATACGCAGTATTTT.

J is TRBJ1-5 and V is TRBV18; D gene unclear. The V end lost 3 bases, the J end lost 4 bases, and 7 bases lay between the germline ends. Germline CDR1 and CDR2: KGHSH and LQKENI. The CDR3 totals 13 residues. The CDR3 nucleotides are TGTGCCAGCTCACCGGCAACGAATCAGCCCCAGCATTTT. Protein: CASSPATNQPQHF. The complete variable domain, with remaining parts taken from reference TRBV18 and TRBJ1-5, reads NAGVMQNPRHLVRRRGQEARLRCSPMKGHSHVYWYRQLPEEGLKFMVYLQKENIIDESGMPKERFSAEFPKEGPSILRIQQVVRGDSAAYFCASSPATNQPQHFGDGTRLSIL.

This chain connects TRBV4-3 to TRBJ1-5; D ambiguous. Trimming left V 0 bases short and J 4 bases short, with 10 bases between. This CDR3 spans 15 amino acids. CDR1 and CDR2 (germline): LGHNA, YSLEER. The CDR3 DNA sequence: TGCGCCAGCAGCCAAGATTTTACAAGTAATCAGCCCCAGCATTTT. Translation: CASSQDFTSNQPQHF.

The chain is built from TRBV6-1 and TRBJ1-2; tentatively, D is TRBD1 (5 bases). The germline gives CDR1 MNHNS, CDR2 SASEGT. There are 14 residues in the CDR3. V was pared by 0 bases and J by 7 bases, with 12 bases between. The CDR3 spells CASSEAGRVSGYTF. CDR3 in DNA: TGTGCCAGCAGTGAAGCGGGCAGGGTGAGTGGCTACACCTTC.

The chain uses TRBV7-8 and TRBJ2-7, with D perhaps TRBD1 (6 bases). CDR3 length: 13 amino acids. CDR1 and CDR2 from the germline V gene are SGHVS and FQNEAQ. CDR3 sequence reads: CVCRQGPAYEQYF. For the CDR3, the DNA is TGTGTTTGCAGGCAGGGGCCGGCATACGAGCAGTACTTC.

This clone was observed a handful of times. V is TRBV28 and J is TRBJ2-7; 12 nucleotides match TRBD2. This CDR3 is built from 14 residues. Looked up from germline, CDR1 is MDHEN and CDR2 is SYDVKM. Unmatched junction bases numbered 5, after V lost 7 bases and J lost 4 bases. The CDR3 DNA is TGTGCCAGCACCCTAGCGGGGGGGTTTTACGAGCAGTACTTC. Its protein product is CASTLAGGFYEQYF.

This clone was counted once. The V gene is TRBV4-1, the J gene TRBJ2-7; 8 bases map to TRBD1. Germline V lookup: CDR1 MGHRA, CDR2 YSYEKL. V gave up 0 bases and J gave up 4 bases; unmatched junction bases: 11. This CDR3 has 17 amino acids. This chain's CDR3 is CASSQEGLSDRGYEQYF. The CDR3 nucleotides are TGCGCCAGCAGCCAAGAGGGCCTTTCAGACAGGGGATACGAGCAGTACTTC.

The sample holds a few counts of this clone. The same CDR3 is also encoded by other DNA sequences in this sample. In DNA, the CDR3 is TGTGCTTGCAAGCAGGGGCCGGCATACGAGCAGTACTTC. It yields the protein CACKQGPAYEQYF. The rearrangement joins TRBV7-8 to TRBJ2-7; D may be TRBD1 (6 bases). This CDR3 has 13 amino acids. CDR1 SGHVS and CDR2 FQNEAQ come from the germline V gene.

The genes are TRBV15 and TRBJ2-7; D perhaps matches TRBD2 (6 bases). This CDR3 region has 16 residues. Germline V gene lookup returns CDR1 LNHNV and CDR2 YYDKDF (reference sequence). V was shortened by 0 bases and J by 5 bases, with 17 bases between the two germline ends. The CDR3 sequence is CATSRDTGVAVHEQYF. As DNA, the CDR3 is TGTGCCACCAGCAGAGATACTGGAGTAGCGGTGCACGAGCAGTACTTC.

The chain recombines TRBV19 with TRBJ1-6, with 10 bases aligning to TRBD1. The length of the CDR3 is 15 residues. Germline values: CDR1 LNHDA, CDR2 SQIVND (reference sequence). The V gene end was trimmed by 0 bases and the J gene end by 9 bases; junction bases not matched to a gene: 2. The CDR3 DNA is TGTGCCAGTAGTATAGAGGACAGGGGGGGTTCACCCCTCCACTTT. Encoded protein: CASSIEDRGGSPLHF.

The rearrangement uses TRBV10-3 and TRBJ2-3, with a weak D call TRBD1 (5 bases). The V gene lost 5 bases and the J gene lost 3 bases, with 6 bases spanning the gap. Looked up from germline, CDR1 is ENHRY and CDR2 is SYGVKD. The CDR3 has 12 residues. The CDR3, as DNA: TGTGCCATCAGTAGGGGAACAGATACGCAGTATTTT. Protein: CAISRGTDTQYF.

The V gene is TRBV6-5, the J gene TRBJ2-7, with 10 bases identical to TRBD2. CDR3 length: 14 amino acids. Unmatched junction bases numbered 10, after V lost 8 bases and J lost 6 bases. CDR1 MNHEY and CDR2 SVGAGI come from the germline V gene. For the CDR3, the DNA is TGTGCCAGCTCGAAGGGACTAGCGCATGGCGAGCAGTACTTC. Protein: CASSKGLAHGEQYF.

The chain has TRBV7-9 and TRBJ1-1; D possibly corresponds to TRBD1 (6 bases). The germline V gene encodes CDR1 SEHNR and CDR2 FQNEAQ (reference sequence). This CDR3 is built from 14 residues. V was shortened by 1 base and J by 5 bases, with 11 bases between the two germline ends. This CDR3 is CASSLEGGHTEAFF. DNA for the CDR3: TGTGCCAGCAGCTTAGAGGGGGGGCATACTGAAGCTTTCTTT.

The chain has TRBV28 and TRBJ2-5, with 7 bases lining up with TRBD2. The end of the DNA fits TRBJ2-7 better, so the J call may be wrong. CDR1 is MDHEN, CDR2 SYDVKM, per germline. The CDR3 is 14 amino acids. Here the CDR3 reads CASSLQRGPYEQYF. DNA for the CDR3: TGTGCCAGCAGTTTACAGCGGGGACCCTACGAGCAGTACTTC.

The chain carries TRBV2 and TRBJ1-2; D gene ambiguous. The CDR3 runs 14 residues. Per germline, CDR1 SNHLY and CDR2 FYNNEI. Trimming pared 2 bases from V and 4 bases from J, leaving 11 bases between. CDR3 protein: CASSEWRAPYGYTF. In DNA form, the CDR3 reads TGTGCCAGCAGTGAATGGAGGGCCCCCTATGGCTACACCTTC.

The chain joins TRBV5-1 to TRBJ2-5; perhaps TRBD1 as D (6 bases). Germline V CDR1 and CDR2: SGHRS, YFSETQ. This CDR3 is built from 14 residues. The V and J ends lost 5 bases and 2 bases respectively, with 13 bases between them. CDR3 protein: CASSSGQPQETQYF. The CDR3 DNA follows: TGCGCCAGCAGTTCCGGACAGCCACAAGAGACCCAGTACTTC. Together with reference TRBV5-1 and TRBJ2-5, the CDR3 gives the full variable domain: KAGVTQTPRYLIKTRGQQVTLSCSPISGHRSVSWYQQTPGQGLQFLFEYFSETQRNKGNFPGRFSGRQFSNSRSEMNVSTLELGDSALYLCASSSGQPQETQYFGPGTRLLVL.

Details on this clone: Other DNA sequences in this sample translate to the same CDR3. The chain uses TRBV9 and TRBJ1-1, with no clear D. Germline V gene lookup returns CDR1 SGDLS and CDR2 YYNGEE. The V end was cut by 3 bases, the J end by 4 bases, with 10 bases between. The CDR3 runs 13 residues. The CDR3 spells CASSARTSTEAFF. CDR3 in DNA: TGTGCCAGCAGCGCCCGCACTTCCACTGAAGCTTTCTTT.